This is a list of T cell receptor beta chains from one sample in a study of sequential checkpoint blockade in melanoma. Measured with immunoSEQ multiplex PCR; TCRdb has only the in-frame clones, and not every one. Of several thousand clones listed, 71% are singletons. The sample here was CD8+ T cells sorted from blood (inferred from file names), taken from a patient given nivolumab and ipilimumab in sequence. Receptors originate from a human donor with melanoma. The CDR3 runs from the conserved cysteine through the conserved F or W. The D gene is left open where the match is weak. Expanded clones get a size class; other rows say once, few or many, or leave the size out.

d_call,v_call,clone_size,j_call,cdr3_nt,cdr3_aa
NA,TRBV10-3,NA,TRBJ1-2,TGTGCCATCCCCTCTCTCGTATATGGCTACACCTTC,CAIPSLVYGYTF
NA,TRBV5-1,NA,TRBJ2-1,TGCGCCAGCAGCTTAATTTCGAGTAGCAACAATGAGCAGTTCTTC,CASSLISSSNNEQFF
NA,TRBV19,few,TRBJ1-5,TGTGCCAGTAGTATAGTAACTGCAAATCAGCCCCAGCATTTT,CASSIVTANQPQHF
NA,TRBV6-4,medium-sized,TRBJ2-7,TGTGCCAGCAGTGAAAGAGCAGGAAGCTCCTACGAGCAGTACTTC,CASSERAGSSYEQYF
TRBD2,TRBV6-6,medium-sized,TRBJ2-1,TGTGCCAGCAGTTACGACGGGGGGGCCAACAATGAGCAGTTCTTC,CASSYDGGANNEQFF
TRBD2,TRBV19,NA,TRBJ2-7,TGTGCCAGTACCGCGACTAGCGGGAGCTCCTACGAGCAGTACTTC,CASTATSGSSYEQYF
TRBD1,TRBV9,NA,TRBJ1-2,TGTGCCAGCAGCGAAGCCTACAGGGGGCGCGGCTACACCTTC,CASSEAYRGRGYTF
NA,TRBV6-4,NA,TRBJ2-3,TGTGCCAGCAGTGAACAGGGCGGTGGCACAGATACGCAGTATTTT,CASSEQGGGTDTQYF
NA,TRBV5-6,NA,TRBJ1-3,TGTGCCAGCAGCTTGGACTTTGGAAACACCATATATTTT,CASSLDFGNTIYF
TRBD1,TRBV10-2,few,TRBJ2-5,TGCGCCACCAGGACAGGGGGGGAAGAGACCCAGTACTTC,CATRTGGEETQYF
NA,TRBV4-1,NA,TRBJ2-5,TGCGCCAGCAGCCAGGCTAGTCTAGCATTGGACCAGTACTTC,CASSQASLALDQYF
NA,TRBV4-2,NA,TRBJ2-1,TGTGCCAGCAGCCAAGACGGAGGAGGGAATGAGCAGTTCTTC,CASSQDGGGNEQFF
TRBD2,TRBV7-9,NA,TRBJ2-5,TGTGCCAGCAGCTCTCTAGCGGGAGTGCAAGAGACCCAGTACTTC,CASSSLAGVQETQYF
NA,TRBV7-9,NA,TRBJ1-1,TGTGCCAGCAGCCCGCGAAGCGCTGAAGCTTTCTTT,CASSPRSAEAFF
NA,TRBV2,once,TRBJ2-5,TGTGCCAGCAGCCCAGTCAGGCAAATCCAAGAGACCCAGTACTTC,CASSPVRQIQETQYF
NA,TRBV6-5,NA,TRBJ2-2,TGTGCCAGCGTCAGGTCATCTGGGTCCACCGGGGAGCTGTTTTTT,CASVRSSGSTGELFF
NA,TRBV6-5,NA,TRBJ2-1,TGTGCCAGCAGTTATGGACAGAGGACCTACAATGAGCAGTTCTTC,CASSYGQRTYNEQFF
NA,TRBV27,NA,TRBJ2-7,TGTGCCAGCAGTATCATACAGGGTAGCCCCGCCGAGCAGTACTTC,CASSIIQGSPAEQYF
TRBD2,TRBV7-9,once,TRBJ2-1,TGTGCCAGCAGCTTAGAAGGCGGGAGTAATGAGCAGTTCTTC,CASSLEGGSNEQFF
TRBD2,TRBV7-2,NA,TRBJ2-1,TGTGCCAGCAGCTTAAATCCCTACACTAGCGGGTTTTACAATGAGCAGTTCTTC,CASSLNPYTSGFYNEQFF
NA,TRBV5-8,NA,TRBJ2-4,TGTGCCAGCAGCTTGGTAGGGGTCGGAGCCAAAAACATTCAGTACTTC,CASSLVGVGAKNIQYF
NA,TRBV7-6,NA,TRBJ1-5,TGTGCCAGCAGCGACGGTGGAGGAGCCCAGCATTTT,CASSDGGGAQHF
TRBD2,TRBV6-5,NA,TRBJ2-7,TGTGCCAGCAGTCTCCGGACTAGCGGTACCTACGAGCAGTACTTC,CASSLRTSGTYEQYF
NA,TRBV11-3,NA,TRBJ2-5,TGTGCCAGCAGCTTAGGCGGGCAAGAGACCCAGTACTTC,CASSLGGQETQYF